This T cell receptor (beta chain) comes out of a study of cytomegalovirus exposure and HLA in healthy donors. Study findings and constraints: TCR beta chains numbering about 160 were designated cytomegalovirus-associated. Most TCR sequences proved rare, with some public TCRs found in many donors. In a later analysis, first-cohort TCR clusters were found to tend to co-occur in the 100 to 150 validation repertoires.

V gave up 5 bases and J gave up 4 bases; unmatched junction bases: 8. The CDR3 contains 15 residues. Per the germline V gene, CDR1 is SGHDN and CDR2 is FVKESK. Data came from immunoSEQ multiplex PCR; TCRdb stores just in-frame clones and leaves some out. This sample has approximately 120,000 clones, with 90% to 95% found just once. In the case of this clone: No antigen is known for it.

The chain recombines TRBV14 with TRBJ1-2, with TRBD1 matching 9 bases. Sequenced sample: PBMCs. The receptor comes from a woman in her late teens or twenties in good health and CMV-seronegative. The CDR3 coding sequence is TGTGCCAGCAGCTACCGGGACAGGGCCTTCTATGGCTACACCTTC. Its translation is CASSYRDRAFYGYTF.